Listed below are T cell receptor beta chains from one sample, sequenced in a study of T-cell reconstitution after alpha-beta-depleted transplantation in children. Via MiXCR, TCRdb re-called the PCR reads, giving one row per CDR3 protein. The sample shows around 400,000 distinct CDR3 sequences, about a tenth of them seen only once. This material consisted of PBMCs from the stem cell graft donor, taken from the stem cell graft. These receptors were taken from a human donor who donated a stem cell graft to a child with acute myeloid leukemia. Both conserved end residues are part of each CDR3. The D gene is left open where the match is weak. Part of the rows lack a size; the others show once, few, many or a class for expanded clones.

D,length,V,J,size,CDR3,DNA
TRBD1,13,TRBV20-1,TRBJ1-1,many,CSARRSGQGEAFF,TGCAGTGCTAGAAGGTCAGGACAGGGTGAAGCTTTCTTT
.,17,TRBV7-9,TRBJ1-6,few,CASSPHGQGRRNSPLHF,TGTGCCAGCAGCCCACATGGCCAGGGGAGGAGGAATTCACCCCTCCACTTT
.,14,TRBV6-5,TRBJ2-7,few,CASSYATRSYEQYF,TGTGCCAGCAGTTACGCAACCAGATCCTACGAGCAGTACTTC
TRBD2,15,TRBV6-2/TRBV6-3,TRBJ2-4,few,CASSRLLAGQNIQYF,TGTGCCAGCAGCCGCCTACTAGCGGGTCAAAACATTCAGTACTTC
.,14,TRBV7-6,TRBJ1-1,.,CASSPGQLQTEAFF,TGTGCCAGCTCCCCGGGACAACTTCAGACTGAAGCTTTCTTT
.,13,TRBV19,TRBJ1-1,few,CASTVRGVAEAFF,TGTGCCAGTACCGTTCGAGGGGTCGCTGAAGCTTTCTTT
.,13,TRBV6-6,TRBJ2-3,.,CASSLPNADTQYF,TGTGCCAGCAGCCTACCTAACGCAGATACGCAGTATTTT
TRBD1,14,TRBV6-1,TRBJ1-6,.,CASRGQAKNSPLHF,TGTGCCAGCAGGGGACAGGCGAAGAATTCACCCCTCCACTTT
.,16,TRBV7-9,TRBJ2-3,.,CASSLARDKSTDTQYF,TGTGCCAGCAGCTTAGCCCGGGACAAAAGCACAGATACGCAGTATTTT
TRBD2,16,TRBV5-6,TRBJ2-2,few,CASSLLAGGPDGELFF,TGTGCCAGCAGCCTGTTAGCGGGGGGGCCAGACGGGGAGCTGTTTTTT
.,13,TRBV4-3,TRBJ1-2,few,CASSQVGQFGYTF,TGCGCCAGCAGCCAAGTTGGACAGTTTGGCTACACCTTC
TRBD2,17,TRBV5-1,TRBJ2-3,.,CASSPGTSGAFTDTQYF,TGCGCCAGCAGCCCCGGGACTAGCGGGGCATTCACAGATACGCAGTATTTT
TRBD1,15,TRBV3-1,TRBJ1-5,.,CASSQGGTGRQPQHF,TGTGCCAGCAGCCAAGGTGGGACAGGGAGACAGCCCCAGCATTTT
TRBD2,14,TRBV7-2,TRBJ2-7,many,CASSLGETSREQYF,TGTGCCAGCAGCTTAGGGGAGACTAGCCGCGAGCAGTACTTC
.,14,TRBV7-3,TRBJ1-1,many,CASSPVGGGTEAFF,TGTGCCAGCAGCCCAGTAGGGGGGGGGACTGAAGCTTTCTTT
.,13,TRBV5-6,TRBJ2-7,many,CASSGAAFSEQYF,TGTGCCAGCAGCGGGGCGGCTTTTTCCGAGCAGTACTTC
.,16,TRBV9,TRBJ2-1,few,CASSVGAPSSYNEQFF,TGTGCCAGCAGCGTAGGAGCGCCGAGCTCCTACAATGAGCAGTTCTTC
.,14,TRBV13,TRBJ2-7,.,CASSSEGQGYEQYF,TGTGCCAGCAGTTCCGAGGGGCAAGGCTACGAGCAGTACTTC
.,13,TRBV12-3/TRBV12-4,TRBJ1-1,.,CASSFARAGEAFF,TGTGCCAGCAGTTTCGCTCGGGCCGGAGAAGCTTTCTTT
TRBD1,17,TRBV7-2,TRBJ1-5,many,CASSLGGGGQGNQPQHF,TGTGCCAGCAGCTTAGGAGGAGGCGGACAGGGCAATCAGCCCCAGCATTTT
.,15,TRBV7-9,TRBJ1-2,few,CASSLAGGDGYGYTF,TGTGCCAGCAGCTTAGCAGGGGGAGATGGCTATGGCTACACCTTC
.,11,TRBV27,TRBJ2-1,few,CASSLYSEQFF,TGTGCCAGCAGTTTATATAGTGAGCAGTTCTTC
TRBD1,16,TRBV5-6,TRBJ2-7,few,CASSLIVRDSNYEQYF,TGTGCCAGCAGCTTAATAGTACGGGACAGCAACTACGAGCAGTACTTC
.,14,TRBV12-3/TRBV12-4,TRBJ1-1,.,CASSLSGAGTEAFF,TGTGCCAGCAGTTTATCTGGGGCCGGGACTGAAGCTTTCTTT
TRBD1,16,TRBV5-6,TRBJ1-2,.,CASSLPGTVVNYGYTF,TGTGCCAGCAGCTTGCCGGGGACAGTGGTTAACTATGGCTACACCTTC
.,16,TRBV5-6,TRBJ1-4,.,CASSASDRATNEKLFF,TGTGCCAGCAGCGCCTCCGACAGAGCAACTAATGAAAAACTGTTTTTT
TRBD1,14,TRBV7-3,TRBJ2-1,.,CASSIKQGAREQFF,TGTGCCAGCAGTATAAAGCAGGGGGCGCGTGAGCAGTTCTTC
.,13,TRBV5-1,TRBJ1-2,many,CASSQGRVGGYTF,TGCGCCAGCAGCCAGGGACGGGTAGGAGGCTACACCTTC
TRBD1,16,TRBV5-1,TRBJ2-5,few,CASSLAYWTGRETQYF,TGCGCCAGCAGCTTGGCGTACTGGACAGGGCGAGAGACCCAGTACTTC
.,14,TRBV4-3,TRBJ2-1,.,CASSQDRQNNEQFF,TGCGCCAGCAGCCAAGATAGACAGAACAATGAGCAGTTCTTC
.,12,TRBV6-2/TRBV6-3,TRBJ1-2,many,CASSYSNNLYTF,TGTGCCAGCAGTTACTCCAACAACCTCTACACCTTC
TRBD2,16,TRBV20-1,TRBJ2-7,.,CCASGELAGHSYEQYF,TGCTGTGCTAGTGGGGAACTAGCGGGACACTCCTACGAGCAGTACTTC
.,14,TRBV5-1,TRBJ2-2,.,CASSPRANTGELFF,TGCGCCAGCAGCCCCCGCGCGAACACCGGGGAGCTGTTTTTT
TRBD2,13,TRBV27,TRBJ2-1,.,CASRREGQNEQFF,TGTGCCAGCAGGAGGGAGGGCCAGAATGAGCAGTTCTTC
TRBD1,12,TRBV18,TRBJ2-3,.,CASSLQGNTQYF,TGTGCCAGCTCACTACAGGGGAATACGCAGTATTTT
TRBD1,13,TRBV20-1,TRBJ2-2,.,CSASPGGTGELFF,TGCAGTGCTAGTCCAGGGGGCACCGGGGAGCTGTTTTTT
TRBD1,15,TRBV5-8,TRBJ2-5,.,CASRTPGQGWETQYF,TGTGCCAGCAGAACGCCGGGACAGGGGTGGGAGACCCAGTACTTC
.,15,TRBV15,TRBJ2-3,few,CATSRVGVGVDTQYF,TGTGCCACCAGCAGAGTGGGAGTAGGGGTGGATACGCAGTATTTT
.,18,TRBV4-2,TRBJ2-2,.,CASSQGTRGSGGAGELFF,TGTGCCAGCAGCCAAGGGACTAGGGGGTCCGGTGGGGCCGGGGAGCTGTTTTTT